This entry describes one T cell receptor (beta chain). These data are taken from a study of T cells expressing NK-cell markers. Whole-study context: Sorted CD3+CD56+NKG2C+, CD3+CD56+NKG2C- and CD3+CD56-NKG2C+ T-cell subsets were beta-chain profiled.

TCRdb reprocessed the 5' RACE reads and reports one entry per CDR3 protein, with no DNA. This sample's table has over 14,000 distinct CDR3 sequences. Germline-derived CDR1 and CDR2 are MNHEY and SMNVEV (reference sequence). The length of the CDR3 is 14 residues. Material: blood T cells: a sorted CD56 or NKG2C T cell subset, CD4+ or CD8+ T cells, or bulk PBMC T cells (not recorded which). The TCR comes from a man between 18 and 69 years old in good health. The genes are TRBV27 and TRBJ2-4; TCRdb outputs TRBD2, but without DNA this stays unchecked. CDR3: CASSRGPEGNIQYF.